Below are 9 T cell receptor beta chains sequenced from a single sample in a study of identical twins. Using its own MiXCR run on the 5' RACE reads, TCRdb lists one record per CDR3 protein. The sample includes 1.5 million to 2 million distinct CDR3 sequences, under 35% of them seen just once. The sequencing input was cord blood. These receptors all come from a newborn girl in good health.

The chain links TRBV2 to TRBJ2-1; weak D call: TRBD2 (5 bases). Trimming shortened V by 0 bases and J by 4 bases, and 7 bases separated the two germline ends. The germline V gene has CDR1 SNHLY and CDR2 FYNNEI. The CDR3 is made up of 14 amino acids. The CDR3 region has the DNA TGTGCCAGCAGTGAAGCGCGGAGGTACAATGAGCAGTTCTTC. This translates into CASSEARRYNEQFF.

This clonotype was detected only a few times. The CDR3 reads CASSYSTGGSTDTQYF. The CDR3 DNA is TGTGCCAGCAGTTACTCGACGGGAGGGAGCACAGATACGCAGTATTTT. This chain joins TRBV6-5 and TRBJ2-3; TRBD2 agrees at 8 bases. The V segment lost 0 bases and the J segment 0 bases; nucleotides outside the gene matches: 2. This CDR3 region has 16 residues. Germline V lookup: CDR1 MNHEY, CDR2 SVGAGI.

V gene TRBV28 combines with J gene TRBJ2-7; no reliable D call. V gave up 6 bases and J gave up 0 bases, with 9 bases separating them. Germline-derived CDR1 and CDR2 are MDHEN and SYDVKM. There are 13 residues in the CDR3. This CDR3 reads CASRLTVSYEQYF. The DNA for the CDR3 is TGTGCCAGCAGGCTGACGGTCTCCTACGAGCAGTACTTC.

This clonotype appeared a few times. The chain has TRBV4-1 and TRBJ2-7, with TRBD2 identical over 9 bases. CDR1 is MGHRA, CDR2 YSYEKL, per germline. Trimming took 1 base from V and 6 from J; bases not matched to a gene: 7. This CDR3 has 15 residues. The CDR3 reads CASSQVLRGGVEQYF. CDR3 sequence (DNA): TGCGCCAGCAGCCAAGTGTTGCGGGGGGGCGTCGAGCAGTACTTC.

The genes are TRBV6-2 or TRBV6-3 and TRBJ2-5, with D maybe TRBD2 (5 bases). V lost 2 bases, J lost 3 bases, and 16 bases lay in between. The CDR3 extends over 16 amino acids. Germline V CDR1 and CDR2: MNHEY, SVGEGT. The CDR3 loop reads CASSYISGGSEETQYF. The CDR3 DNA sequence: TGTGCCAGCAGTTACATAAGCGGTGGATCCGAAGAGACCCAGTACTTC.

This clonotype was counted at least ten times. This chain connects TRBV20-1 to TRBJ2-3, with 8 positions matching TRBD2. V lost 1 base, J lost 8 bases, and 20 bases stayed unmatched. This CDR3 has 18 amino acids. CDR1 and CDR2 from the germline V gene are DFQATT and SNEGSKA (reference sequence). The CDR3 coding sequence is TGCAGTGCTAGAGGTATTGAGAGGAGCGGGAGCGCAATCGGTACGCAGTATTTT. Translated, it gives CSARGIERSGSAIGTQYF.

This clonotype has only a few counts. The chain employs TRBV7-2 and TRBJ2-3; D gene ambiguous. Germline V CDR1 and CDR2: SGHTA, FQGNSA. V lost 1 base and J 8 bases, leaving 13 bases between the germline ends. The CDR3 runs 14 residues. The CDR3 here is CASSLDPFPGTQYF. The CDR3 DNA reads as TGTGCCAGCAGCTTAGATCCCTTCCCGGGTACGCAGTATTTT.

This clonotype came up a few times. This chain uses TRBV5-6 with TRBJ2-1, with unresolved D. V gave up 3 bases and J gave up 0 bases, with 10 bases separating them. The CDR3 is 15 amino acids. Germline V gene lookup returns CDR1 SGHDT and CDR2 YYEEEE. CDR3 in amino acids: CASSWVESSYNEQFF. CDR3 sequence (DNA): TGTGCCAGCAGCTGGGTAGAGAGCTCCTACAATGAGCAGTTCTTC.

V and J are TRBV7-2 and TRBJ2-5; tentatively, D is TRBD2 (5 bases). Trimming cost V 1 base and J 11 bases, with 14 bases left between them. The CDR3 is made up of 13 amino acids. Germline lookup yields CDR1 SGHTA and CDR2 FQGNSA. This CDR3 reads CASSLVAPNEQYF. In nucleotides, the CDR3 is TGTGCCAGCAGCTTAGTAGCGCCCAATGAGCAGTACTTC.